This TCR beta chain was recorded in a study of glioma-infiltrating T cells. General study results and limits: Tissue and blood shared very few CDR3 sequences.

There are 13 residues in the CDR3. CDR1 and CDR2 from the germline V gene are SQVTM and ANQGSEA. The V end lost 3 bases, the J end lost 5 bases, and 13 bases lay between the germline ends. The iRepertoire nested amplicon-rescue multiplex PCR amplified TCR alpha and beta CDR3s from RNA. TCRdb fed the multiplex PCR reads into MiXCR, producing one record per CDR3 protein. The table has approximately 120,000 distinct CDR3 sequences, 20% to 25% seen once. Many counts were recorded for this clonotype. Its specificity is unknown. The TCR sequence derives from a human donor with low-grade glioma or glioblastoma, undergoing nonglioma brain surgery, or in good health (not recorded which). This chain connects TRBV29-1 to TRBJ1-1, with D unresolved. Sample: glioma tissue, nonneoplastic brain tissue, or PBMCs (not recorded which). The chain's CDR3 is CSVEMRTRTEAFF. CDR3 nucleotides: TGCAGCGTTGAGATGAGGACGAGGACTGAAGCTTTCTTT.